What follows is one TCR beta chain and its context. This specimen comes from a study of blood T cell repertoires in COVID-19. Participants in the exposed group had met a COVID-19 case in the 2 weeks before joining the study. CDR3 length: 18 residues. The table came from immunoSEQ multiplex PCR; TCRdb's copy has only in-frame clones and leaves some out. The table shows 300,000 to 400,000 clones, with 85% occurring only once. This rearrangement joins TRBV21-1 to TRBJ2-7; TRBD2 was called by the table and not checked on the DNA. TRBV21-1 is labeled a pseudogene. What was sequenced was PBMCs or T cells enriched from blood (not recorded which). The clonotype originates from a woman between 25 and 40 years old who had been exposed to COVID-19. This CDR3 reads CASSKESPTSGSCYEQYF. In DNA, the CDR3 is TGTGCCAGCAGCAAAGAGTCCCCGACTAGCGGGAGTTGCTACGAGCAGTACTTC.